A single TCR beta chain is shown here with its context. The V gene end was trimmed by 0 bases and the J gene end by 0 bases; junction bases not matched to a gene: 5. There are 18 residues in the CDR3. Germline values: CDR1 KGHSH, CDR2 LQKENI. This sample was taken from a study of PD-L1 blockade in urothelial cancer. Assay used: immunoSEQ multiplex PCR; TCRdb lists only in-frame clones, some missing. The sample lists approximately 110,000 clones, approximately 89% occurring once. The time point was: peripheral blood 6 weeks after treatment start. V is TRBV18 and J is TRBJ2-3, with 11 nucleotides matching TRBD2. This material consisted of PBMCs, taken around atezolizumab (anti-PD-L1) treatment. This sequence originates from a man in his fifties or sixties with urothelial cancer. CDR3 loop: CASSPPTGTSGSTDTQYF. The CDR3 DNA reads as TGTGCCAGCTCACCACCTACCGGGACTAGCGGTAGCACAGATACGCAGTATTTT. The variable domain in full, completed from reference TRBV18 and TRBJ2-3, reads NAGVMQNPRHLVRRRGQEARLRCSPMKGHSHVYWYRQLPEEGLKFMVYLQKENIIDESGMPKERFSAEFPKEGPSILRIQQVVRGDSAAYFCASSPPTGTSGSTDTQYFGPGTRLTVL.